This TCR beta chain was retrieved from a study of blood T cell repertoires in COVID-19 (dated by TCRdb to the early 2020s). For the study in its entirety: Samples covering the acute and convalescent phases of COVID-19 were provided by collaborators in the United States, Italy and Spain. The material from the prospective study consisted of cDNA or gDNA derived from T cells, B-cell-depleted T cells, or PBMCs. Subjects who had been exposed to COVID-19, were actively infected with it, or had recovered from it provided the deeply sampled blood TCRbeta repertoires that made up the dataset. The repertoires were released in a freely available public database intended as a resource for research on the immune response to SARS-CoV-2. Samples were obtained from the ongoing ImmuneRACE study (first 160 participants) and from 1,200 or so subjects provided by 6 global collaborators. Sample metadata almost always included a de-identified subject ID, COVID-19 status, age in years and sex. Where available, HLA class I and class II types were obtained from metadata supplied by the sample provider rather than from assay-based typing.

One collaborating source in Seattle enrolled patients while the patients were actively infected and followed the patients over time throughout the course of disease. Collaborating institutions collected whole blood in K2EDTA tubes following their own protocols. For TCRbeta analysis, collaborators shipped samples in one of three forms: frozen whole blood, isolated PBMCs, or DNA extracted from either of those sample types. Summary of the overall study and its limitations: The amount of clinical and demographic metadata varied by source and participant and was provided uncurated.

The CDR3 goes from the cysteine to the phenylalanine over 16 residues. Only the CDR3 DNA stays, 48 bases, in frame from base 1. CDR1 and CDR2 are read off the germline V gene as KGHSH and LQKENI. Relative to germline, V is missing 6 bases and J is missing 4 bases, with 11 bases of the junction outside any gene match. TCRbeta CDR3 regions were amplified from genomic DNA using the immunoSEQ Assay, a bias-controlled multiplex PCR. Turning to the authors' computational methods: Within the assay, amplification of reference gene primers was used to estimate how many nucleated cells each sample contained. To quantify the absolute abundance of each unique TCRbeta CDR3 rearrangement, sequence reads were collapsed and filtered. For each sample, productive Simpson clonality was calculated as the square root of Simpson's diversity index over productive rearrangements. The immuneACCESS repertoire file appears here via TCRdb, limited to in-frame rearrangements. These files lack a portion of the clones; in checked studies, under half of the deficit traces to unresolved V genes, and the cause of the others is not known. Clone size and V and J calls were adopted from that table, with D and trimming inferred from the DNA. The sample table records around 320,000 clones; approximately 89% of these occur just once. The ten biggest clones cover 11% of the sample.

As regards this clone: No antigen is known for it. No much larger clone exists at a distance of one base, and base qualities are not known.

The origin of this receptor is a woman aged 30 to 39 with COVID-19, enrolled during active disease. The sequence joins TRBV18 to TRBJ1-5, with 8 junctional bases fitting TRBD1. The sample was peripheral blood. In nucleotides, the sequence is TGTGCCAGCTCCCCTTGGACAGGGCCCAAAAATCAGCCCCAGCATTTT. Its coded protein is CASSPWTGPKNQPQHF.